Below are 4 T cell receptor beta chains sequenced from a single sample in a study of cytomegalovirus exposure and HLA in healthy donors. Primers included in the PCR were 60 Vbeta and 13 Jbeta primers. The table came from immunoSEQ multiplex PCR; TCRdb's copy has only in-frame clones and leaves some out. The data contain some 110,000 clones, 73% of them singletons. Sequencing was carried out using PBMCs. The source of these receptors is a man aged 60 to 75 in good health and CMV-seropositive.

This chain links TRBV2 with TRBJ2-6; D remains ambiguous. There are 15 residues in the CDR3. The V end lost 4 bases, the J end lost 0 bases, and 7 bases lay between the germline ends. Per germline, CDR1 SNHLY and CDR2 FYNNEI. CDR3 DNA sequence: TGTGCCAGCAGTGCGAGAAACTCTGGGGCCAACGTCCTGACTTTC. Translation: CASSARNSGANVLTF.

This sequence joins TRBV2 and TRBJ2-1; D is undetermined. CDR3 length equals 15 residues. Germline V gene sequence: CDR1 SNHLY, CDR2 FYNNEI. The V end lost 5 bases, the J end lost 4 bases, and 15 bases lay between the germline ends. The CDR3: CASSKSTSSYNEQFF. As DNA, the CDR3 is TGTGCCAGCAGTAAGAGCACCTCCTCATACAATGAGCAGTTCTTC. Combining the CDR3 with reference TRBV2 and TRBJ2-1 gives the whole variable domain EPEVTQTPSHQVTQMGQEVILRCVPISNHLYFYWYRQILGQKVEFLVSFYNNEISEKSEIFDDQFSVERPDGSNFTLKIRSTKLEDSAMYFCASSKSTSSYNEQFFGPGTRLTVL.

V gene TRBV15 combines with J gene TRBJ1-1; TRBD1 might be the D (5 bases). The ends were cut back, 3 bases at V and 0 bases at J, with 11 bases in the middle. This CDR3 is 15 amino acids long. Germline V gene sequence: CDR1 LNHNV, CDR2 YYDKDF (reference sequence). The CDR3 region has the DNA TGTGCCACCAGCAGCCGTACAGGCTTGAACACTGAAGCTTTCTTT. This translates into CATSSRTGLNTEAFF.

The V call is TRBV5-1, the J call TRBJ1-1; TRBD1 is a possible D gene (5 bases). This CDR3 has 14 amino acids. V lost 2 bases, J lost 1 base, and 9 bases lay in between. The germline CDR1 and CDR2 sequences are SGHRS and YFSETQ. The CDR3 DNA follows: TGCGCCAGCAGCTTACCCACAGGGAACACTGAAGCTTTCTTT. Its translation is CASSLPTGNTEAFF.